What follows describes a single TCR beta chain. This clone's antigen is unknown. No much larger clone exists at a distance of one base, and base qualities are not known. Reading the germline V gene gives CDR1 SGHAT and CDR2 FQNNGV. V lost 1 base and J lost 5 bases, and the count of bases not matched to a germline gene is 5. The CDR3 numbers 16 residues from cysteine through phenylalanine. The kept DNA is CDR3 alone, 48 bases in frame from the first base. The data were taken from a study of shared clonotypes between healthy human individuals (TCRdb year 2020). With respect to the entire study: Two women and a few men aged 18 to 49 years were included in the cohort. For each donor, CD4 naive and CD4 memory were each given three plates, CD8 naive was given two plates, and CD8 memory was given one plate. Blood TCR repertoires of five healthy adults were deeply sequenced to estimate repertoire size and the extent of clonotype sharing between individuals. To increase sequencing depth and limit assay-specific biases, TCR repertoire library preparation and sequencing were carried out by different laboratories using diverse techniques. Each donor's leukapheresis produced roughly between roughly 0.85 and 9.5 billion PBMCs.

The donors were healthy, HIV-negative adults who had no recently reported acute infections or vaccinations. Every donor was a Caucasian adult living in Nashville, Tennessee, USA. CD4+ T cells were enriched by magnetic negative selection; naive cells were then positively selected on CD45RA, and the negative fraction formed the memory subset. Blood was collected by leukapheresis, and PBMCs were isolated by Ficoll-Histopaque density gradient centrifugation and then cryopreserved in liquid nitrogen vapor phase. Purity and quantity of every magnetically sorted T cell population were checked by analytical flow cytometry. Each sorted fraction had its genomic DNA isolated and then quantified by UV absorbance on a Nanodrop 2000c. Findings and caveats that apply to the study as a whole: Estimated clonotype richness was generally larger for naive than for memory subsets. Compared with non-shared clonotypes, clonotypes shared by all four sorted-subset donors had higher generation probabilities. Rarefaction of sorted-subset datasets indicated incomplete sequencing despite the large sequencing depth. About 5% of naive CD4, around 3.5% of naive CD8, 2.3% of memory CD4, and around 0.4% of memory CD8 clonotypes were shared across several donors. Because the study included a small number of donors, the genetic and exposure-history diversity represented was limited. Sampling was restricted to blood, and TCR repertoires in tissues likely differ from the TCR repertoires found in blood. Pairwise subsampling indicated that sequencing depth was expected to affect the degree of clonotype sharing among donors.

Using the deep immunoSEQ assay, TCR CDR3 regions were amplified from genomic DNA by multiplex PCR. Extracted genomic DNA from each cell subset was distributed evenly across all wells of several immunoSEQ 96-well plates, and each plate was treated as a replicate. For sorted subsets, each replicate PCR was loaded with around 200 ng genomic DNA, equivalent to 25,000 to 35,000 T cell genomes. Purified libraries were quantified with a Qubit 3.0 fluorometer, sized on a Bioanalyzer 2100, and re-quantified with the KAPA Library Quantification kit. Every immunoSEQ 96-well plate was sequenced on a dedicated single-read 150-cycle Illumina NextSeq 550 flow cell. On the study's bioinformatics: The immunoSEQ output contained only junctional sequences without quality scores, so filtering could not match that applied to full-length reads. To assign V/J genes and CDR3, sequences were annotated against IMGT germline references using PyIR, a Python wrapper for IgBLAST v1.9. Reads were filtered out if the reads had weak V/J assignments (E-value above 1e-6), no CDR3, stop codons, out-of-frame junctions, or ambiguous translated residues. A V3J clonotype was defined by an identical inferred V gene, J gene, and CDR3 amino acid sequence. Percentage overlap between repertoires was computed as shared unique clonotypes divided by the size of the smaller repertoire. Richness of each repertoire was evaluated using RTK rarefaction, the Chao1 estimator, and Recon v2.1 estimates of unobserved clonotypes. Generation probabilities were computed with OLGA for all TCRbeta clonotypes obtained by the gDNA method from a handful of donors. TCRdb mirrors the immuneACCESS table, restricted to in-frame sequences. Some clones are absent from its copies; in checked studies, under half trace to an unresolved V gene, and the reason for the others is unknown. The DNA was the basis for D and trimming; V, J and clone size are from that table. The sample table lists 2 million to 3 million clones, approximately 93% of them with a count of one. The top ten hold 0.36% of the sample.

The clonotype was recovered from a man aged 18 to 29 in good health. Some clones in this sample may be carry-over from other donors' samples. The sequence is built from TRBV11-2 and TRBJ2-2, with 9 bases matching TRBD1. The sequenced sample consisted of naive CD4+ T cells from PBMCs. The cell subset or site label, read with the paper, signifies: CD45RA+ positively selected. The base sequence is TGTGCCAGCAGCTTAGGACGGACAGGGGTAACCGGGGAGCTGTTTTTT. Translated, it gives CASSLGRTGVTGELFF.